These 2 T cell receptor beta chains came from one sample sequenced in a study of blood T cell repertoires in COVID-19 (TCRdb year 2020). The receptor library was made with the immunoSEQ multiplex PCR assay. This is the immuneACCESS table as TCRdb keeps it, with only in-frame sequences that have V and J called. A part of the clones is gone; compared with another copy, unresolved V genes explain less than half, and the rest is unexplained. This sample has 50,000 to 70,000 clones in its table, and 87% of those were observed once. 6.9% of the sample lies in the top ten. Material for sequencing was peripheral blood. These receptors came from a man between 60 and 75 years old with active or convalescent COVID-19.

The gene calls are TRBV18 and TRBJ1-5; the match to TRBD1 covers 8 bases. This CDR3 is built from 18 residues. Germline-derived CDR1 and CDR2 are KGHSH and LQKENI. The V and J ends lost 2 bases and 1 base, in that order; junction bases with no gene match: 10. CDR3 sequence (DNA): TGTGCCAGCTCACCAACTGGACAGGGTATTGGAAGCAATCAGCCCCAGCATTTT. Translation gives CASSPTGQGIGSNQPQHF. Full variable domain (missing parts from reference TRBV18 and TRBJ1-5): NAGVMQNPRHLVRRRGQEARLRCSPMKGHSHVYWYRQLPEEGLKFMVYLQKENIIDESGMPKERFSAEFPKEGPSILRIQQVVRGDSAAYFCASSPTGQGIGSNQPQHFGDGTRLSIL.

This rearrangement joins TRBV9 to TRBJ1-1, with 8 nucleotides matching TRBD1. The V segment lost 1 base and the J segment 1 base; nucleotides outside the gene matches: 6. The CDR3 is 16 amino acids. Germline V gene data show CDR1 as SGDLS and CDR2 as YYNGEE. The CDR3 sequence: CASSVNAGQENTEAFF. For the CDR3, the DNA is TGTGCCAGCAGCGTAAACGCGGGACAGGAGAACACTGAAGCTTTCTTT.